This T cell receptor (beta chain) was found in a study of cytomegalovirus exposure and HLA in healthy donors. Clones were sequenced by immunoSEQ multiplex PCR, and TCRdb holds only the in-frame ones, with some missing. The data contain 220,000 or so clones, 75% to 90% of them singletons. There are 12 residues in the CDR3. V was pared by 5 bases and J by 5 bases, with 10 bases between. Germline CDR1 and CDR2: SEHNR and FQNEAQ (reference sequence). The sample comprised PBMCs. The receptor comes from a woman in her thirties in good health and CMV-seropositive. V is TRBV7-9 and J is TRBJ2-7, with unresolved D. The CDR3 is CASSPSTHEQYF. CDR3 sequence (DNA): TGTGCCAGCAGCCCCTCTACACACGAGCAGTACTTC.